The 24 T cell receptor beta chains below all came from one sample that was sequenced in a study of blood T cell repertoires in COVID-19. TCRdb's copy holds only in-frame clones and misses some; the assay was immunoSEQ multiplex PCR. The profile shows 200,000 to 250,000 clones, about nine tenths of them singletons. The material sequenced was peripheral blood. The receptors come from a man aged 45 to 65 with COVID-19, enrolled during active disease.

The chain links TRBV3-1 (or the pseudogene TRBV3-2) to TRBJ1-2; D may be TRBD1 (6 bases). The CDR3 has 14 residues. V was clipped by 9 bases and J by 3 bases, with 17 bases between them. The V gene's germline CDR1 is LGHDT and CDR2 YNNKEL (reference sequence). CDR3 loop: CARSAAEGDYGYTF. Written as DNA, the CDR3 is TGTGCCAGGTCAGCAGCTGAGGGGGACTATGGCTACACCTTC.

The CDR3 is CASSPRAGGDQPQHF. The CDR3 DNA reads TGTGCCAGCTCACCACGGGCAGGGGGCGATCAGCCCCAGCATTTT. The rearrangement joins TRBV18 to TRBJ1-5; 8 nucleotides align to TRBD1. From germline, CDR1 is KGHSH and CDR2 LQKENI. The CDR3 is 15 amino acids. The trim removed 1 base at V and 5 bases at J, leaving 4 bases unmatched.

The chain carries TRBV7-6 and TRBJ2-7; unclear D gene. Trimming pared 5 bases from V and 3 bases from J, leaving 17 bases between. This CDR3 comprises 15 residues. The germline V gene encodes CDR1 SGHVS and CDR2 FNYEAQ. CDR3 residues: CASSLYGDSNYEQYF. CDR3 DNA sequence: TGTGCCAGCAGCCTTTATGGAGATTCGAACTACGAGCAGTACTTC. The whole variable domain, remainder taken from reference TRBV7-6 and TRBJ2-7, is GAGVSQSPRYKVTKRGQDVALRCDPISGHVSLYWYRQALGQGPEFLTYFNYEAQQDKSGLPNDRFSAERPEGSISTLTIQRTEQRDSAMYRCASSLYGDSNYEQYFGPGTRLTVT.

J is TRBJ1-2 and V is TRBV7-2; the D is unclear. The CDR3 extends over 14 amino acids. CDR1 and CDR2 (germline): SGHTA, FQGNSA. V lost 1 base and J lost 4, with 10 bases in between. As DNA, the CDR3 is TGTGCCAGCAGCTTAGATTCCAACAGCTATGGCTACACCTTC. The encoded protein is CASSLDSNSYGYTF.

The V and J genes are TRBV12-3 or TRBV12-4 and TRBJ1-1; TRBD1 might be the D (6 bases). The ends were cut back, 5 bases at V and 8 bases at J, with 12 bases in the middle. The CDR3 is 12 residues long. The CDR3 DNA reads TGTGCCAGCAGTCTGCGGACAGCGGAAGCTTTCTTT. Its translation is CASSLRTAEAFF.

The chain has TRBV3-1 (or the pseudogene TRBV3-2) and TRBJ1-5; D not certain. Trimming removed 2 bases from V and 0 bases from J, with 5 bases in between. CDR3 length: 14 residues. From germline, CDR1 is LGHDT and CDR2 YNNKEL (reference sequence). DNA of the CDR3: TGTGCCAGCAGCCAACGGGATAGCAATCAGCCCCAGCATTTT. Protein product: CASSQRDSNQPQHF.

The CDR3 loop is CASSLALAGEADTQYF. The CDR3 DNA reads TGTGCCAGCAGCTTAGCTTTAGCGGGGGAAGCAGATACGCAGTATTTT. The chain couples TRBV7-9 to TRBJ2-3; TRBD2 matches 9 bases. Germline CDR1 and CDR2: SEHNR and FQNEAQ (reference sequence). This CDR3 comprises 16 residues. Unmatched junction bases numbered 5, after V lost 0 bases and J lost 4 bases.

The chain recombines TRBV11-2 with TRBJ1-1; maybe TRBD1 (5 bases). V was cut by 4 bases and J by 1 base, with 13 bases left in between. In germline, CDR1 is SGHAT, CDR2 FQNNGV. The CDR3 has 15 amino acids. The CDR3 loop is CASSSEGGANTEAFF. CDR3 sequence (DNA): TGTGCCAGCAGCTCAGAAGGAGGGGCGAACACTGAAGCTTTCTTT.

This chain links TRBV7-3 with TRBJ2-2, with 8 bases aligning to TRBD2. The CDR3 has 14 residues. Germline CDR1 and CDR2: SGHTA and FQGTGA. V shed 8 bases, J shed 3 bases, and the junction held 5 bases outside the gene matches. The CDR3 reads CASQAGVDTGELFF. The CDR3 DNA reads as TGTGCCAGCCAAGCGGGAGTCGACACCGGGGAGCTGTTTTTT.

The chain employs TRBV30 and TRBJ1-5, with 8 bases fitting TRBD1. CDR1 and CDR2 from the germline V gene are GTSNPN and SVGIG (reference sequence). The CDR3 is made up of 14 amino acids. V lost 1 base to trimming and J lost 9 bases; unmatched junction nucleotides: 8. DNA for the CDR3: TGTGCCTGGAGTGCCGGGACAGGAGATCGGCCCCAGCATTTT. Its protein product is CAWSAGTGDRPQHF.

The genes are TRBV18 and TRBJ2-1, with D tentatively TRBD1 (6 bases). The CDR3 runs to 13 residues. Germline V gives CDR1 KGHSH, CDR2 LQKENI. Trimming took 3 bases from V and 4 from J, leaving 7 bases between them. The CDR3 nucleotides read TGTGCCAGCTCACCGGACAGATACAATGAGCAGTTCTTC. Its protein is CASSPDRYNEQFF.

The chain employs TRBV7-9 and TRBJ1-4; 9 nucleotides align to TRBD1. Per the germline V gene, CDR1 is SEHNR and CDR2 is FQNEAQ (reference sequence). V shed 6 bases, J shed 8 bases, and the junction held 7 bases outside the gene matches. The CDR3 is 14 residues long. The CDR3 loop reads CASSYGQGREKLFF. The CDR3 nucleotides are TGTGCCAGCAGTTACGGACAGGGGAGGGAAAAACTGTTTTTT.

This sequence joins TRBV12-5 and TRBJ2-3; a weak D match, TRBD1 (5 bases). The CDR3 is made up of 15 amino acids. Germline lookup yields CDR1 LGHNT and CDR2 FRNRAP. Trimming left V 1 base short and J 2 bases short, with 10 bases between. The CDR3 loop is CASGLDGHPTDTQYF. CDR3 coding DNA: TGTGCTAGTGGTTTGGACGGACATCCCACAGATACGCAGTATTTT. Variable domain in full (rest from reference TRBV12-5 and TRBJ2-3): DARVTQTPRHKVTEMGQEVTMRCQPILGHNTVFWYRQTMMQGLELLAYFRNRAPLDDSGMPKDRFSAEMPDATLATLKIQPSEPRDSAVYFCASGLDGHPTDTQYFGPGTRLTVL.

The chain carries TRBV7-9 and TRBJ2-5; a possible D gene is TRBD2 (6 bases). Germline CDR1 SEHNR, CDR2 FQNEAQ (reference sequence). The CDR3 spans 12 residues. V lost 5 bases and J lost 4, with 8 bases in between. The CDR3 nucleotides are TGTGCCAGCAGCGGAGGGCTAGAGACCCAGTACTTC. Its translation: CASSGGLETQYF.

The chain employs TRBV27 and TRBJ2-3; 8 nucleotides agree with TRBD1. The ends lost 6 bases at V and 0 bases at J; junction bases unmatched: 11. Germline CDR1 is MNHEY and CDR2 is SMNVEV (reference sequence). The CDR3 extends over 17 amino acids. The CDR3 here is CASRTRSGQESTDTQYF. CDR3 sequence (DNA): TGTGCCAGCAGGACCAGATCGGGACAGGAGAGCACAGATACGCAGTATTTT.

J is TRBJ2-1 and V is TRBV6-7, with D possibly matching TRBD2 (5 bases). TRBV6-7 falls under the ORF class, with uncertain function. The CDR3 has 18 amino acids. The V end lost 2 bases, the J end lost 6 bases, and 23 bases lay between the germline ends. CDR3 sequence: CASSYRNDRGQHANEQFF. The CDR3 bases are TGTGCCAGCAGTTACCGGAATGACCGGGGTCAACACGCCAATGAGCAGTTCTTC.

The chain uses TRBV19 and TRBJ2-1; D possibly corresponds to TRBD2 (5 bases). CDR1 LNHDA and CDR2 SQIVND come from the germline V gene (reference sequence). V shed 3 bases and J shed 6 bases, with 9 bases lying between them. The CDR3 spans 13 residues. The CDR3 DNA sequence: TGTGCCAGTAGTATTGGACTCACCAATGAGCAGTTCTTC. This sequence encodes CASSIGLTNEQFF.

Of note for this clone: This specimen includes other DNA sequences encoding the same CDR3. The CDR3 DNA reads TGTGCCAGCAGTCGACAGGGCAATCAGCCCCAGCATTTT. Protein product: CASSRQGNQPQHF. The rearrangement joins TRBV7-9 to TRBJ1-5, with D tentatively TRBD1 (6 bases). The CDR3 totals 13 residues. V lost 6 bases and J 2 bases, leaving 8 bases between the germline ends. The germline CDR1 and CDR2 sequences are SEHNR and FQNEAQ (reference sequence).

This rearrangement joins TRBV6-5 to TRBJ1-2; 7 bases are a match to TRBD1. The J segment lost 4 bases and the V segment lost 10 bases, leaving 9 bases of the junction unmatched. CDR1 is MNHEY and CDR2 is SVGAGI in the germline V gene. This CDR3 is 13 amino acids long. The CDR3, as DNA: TGTGCCACCCTTCCTGGGACAGCCTATGGCTACACCTTC. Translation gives CATLPGTAYGYTF.

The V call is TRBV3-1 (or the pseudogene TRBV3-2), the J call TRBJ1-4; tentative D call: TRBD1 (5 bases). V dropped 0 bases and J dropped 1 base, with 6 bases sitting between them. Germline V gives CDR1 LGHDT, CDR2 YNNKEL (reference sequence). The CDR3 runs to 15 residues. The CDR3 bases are TGTGCCAGCAGCCAAGACAGGGAAACTAATGAAAAACTGTTTTTT. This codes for CASSQDRETNEKLFF.

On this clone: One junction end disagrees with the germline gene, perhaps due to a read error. CDR3 coding DNA: TGTGCCAGCAGCTTAGATAGGGGGGGTTTTCCCTTC. Amino acids: CASSLDRGGFPF. The chain uses TRBV7-7 and TRBJ2-7; tentative D call: TRBD2 (7 bases). The CDR3 runs 12 residues. The V gene's germline CDR1 is SSHAT and CDR2 FNYEAQ (reference sequence).

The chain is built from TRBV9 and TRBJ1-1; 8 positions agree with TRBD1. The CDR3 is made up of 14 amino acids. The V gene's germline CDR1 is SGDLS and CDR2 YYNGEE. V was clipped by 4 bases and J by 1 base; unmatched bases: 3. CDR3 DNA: TGTGCCAGCAGCCCCACAGGGGGGAACACTGAAGCTTTCTTT. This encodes CASSPTGGNTEAFF.

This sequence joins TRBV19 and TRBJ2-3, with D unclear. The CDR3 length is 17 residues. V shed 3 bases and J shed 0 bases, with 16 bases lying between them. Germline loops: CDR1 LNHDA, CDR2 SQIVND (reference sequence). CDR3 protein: CASSMRPQRKSTDTQYF. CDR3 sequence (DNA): TGTGCCAGTAGTATGAGGCCCCAGCGAAAGAGCACAGATACGCAGTATTTT.

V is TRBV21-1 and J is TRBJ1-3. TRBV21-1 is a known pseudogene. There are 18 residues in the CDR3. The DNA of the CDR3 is TGTGCCAGCAGCGGCCCGGGCGGGAACTTGAGCTCTGGAAACACCATATATTTT. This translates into CASSGPGGNLSSGNTIYF.